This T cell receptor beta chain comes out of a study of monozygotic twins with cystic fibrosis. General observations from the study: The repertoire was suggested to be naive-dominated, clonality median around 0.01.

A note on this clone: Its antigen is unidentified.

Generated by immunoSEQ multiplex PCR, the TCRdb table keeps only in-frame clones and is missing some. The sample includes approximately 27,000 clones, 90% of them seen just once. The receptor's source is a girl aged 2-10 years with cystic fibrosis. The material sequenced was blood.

DNA of the CDR3: TGTGCCAGCAGCTCGGGACCCCTCGGTGAGCAGTTCTTC. It specifies CASSSGPLGEQFF. This sequence joins TRBV11-3 and TRBJ2-1; D tentatively reads TRBD1 or TRBD2 (5 bases each). The CDR3 consists of 13 residues. The V end was cut by 4 bases, the J end by 9 bases, with 13 bases between. CDR1 is SGHNT, CDR2 YENEEA, per germline. The full variable domain, its missing parts supplied by reference TRBV11-3 and TRBJ2-1, is EAGVVQSPRYKIIEKKQPVAFWCNPISGHNTLYWYLQNLGQGPELLIRYENEEAVDDSQLPKDRFSAERLKGVDSTLKIQPAELGDSAVYLCASSSGPLGEQFFGPGTRLTVL.